This T cell receptor beta chain was identified during a study of long-term antiretroviral therapy in people with HIV. Study observations and caveats: Clones that had undergone expansion before ART prevailed in the repertoire throughout all time points.

This CDR3 has 16 residues. Germline V gene sequence: CDR1 MDHEN, CDR2 SYDVKM. The J segment lost 0 bases and the V segment lost 8 bases, leaving 12 bases of the junction unmatched. The libraries were made with immunoSEQ v3.0 at survey level. TCRdb's copy holds only in-frame clones and misses some; the assay was immunoSEQ multiplex PCR. The profile covers about 22,000 clones, with around 84% appearing a single time and 4% to 5% taken by the ten largest. Every HIV-positive participant received treatment in the United States. Concerning this clone itself: Its matching antigen is unknown.

V usage is TRBV28 and J usage is TRBJ2-7; TRBD2 matches 8 bases. Sequencing was performed on unsorted PBMCs, taken 1.3 years after starting antiretroviral therapy. This clonotype was sampled from a man between 60 and 70 years old with HIV. The CDR3 loop is CASLPLAGITSYEQYF. For the CDR3, the DNA is TGTGCCAGCCTACCCTTAGCGGGAATCACCTCCTACGAGCAGTACTTC.